This TCR beta chain was sequenced for a study of identical twins. TCRdb re-called the 5' RACE reads with MiXCR, one entry per CDR3 protein. The data contain 500,000 or so distinct CDR3 sequences, 13% to 15% of them seen just once; the ten biggest clones take up 0.8% to 1%. Trimming removed 3 bases from V and 5 bases from J; junction bases left unmatched: 15. Germline values: CDR1 SGHAT, CDR2 FQNNGV. There are 18 residues in the CDR3. This clonotype was recorded a few times. The same sample was also used in a study of yellow fever vaccine responses in identical twins.

Sequences were obtained from CD4+ T cells sorted from blood. The rearrangement joins TRBV11-2 to TRBJ2-3; the match to TRBD2 covers 9 bases. The receptor was isolated from a woman aged 18 to 35 in good health. The CDR3 loop is CASSFSRRSSGVIDTQYF. CDR3 nucleotide sequence: TGTGCCAGCAGCTTCTCTCGTCGGTCTAGCGGGGTGATAGATACGCAGTATTTT.